Listed here are 32 T cell receptor beta chains from one sample, sequenced in a study of CD8 T cells in ankylosing spondylitis. Their target antigens are unknown. Each CDR3 protein gets one entry after TCRdb re-called the 5' RACE reads with MiXCR. Here the sample spans approximately 520,000 distinct CDR3 sequences, under 5.5% being singletons. Study conclusions and caveats: There was a TCR beta motif, made of eight highly homologous variants, that appeared characteristic of ankylosing spondylitis blood.

The source material was blood, either unsorted or a sorted T cell fraction (not recorded which). All receptors derive from a male donor with ankylosing spondylitis.

This clonotype was found many times. This sequence joins TRBV20-1 and TRBJ2-3; D is possibly TRBD2 (6 bases). The CDR3 sequence is 12 residues long. The germline V and J ends were trimmed by 8 bases and 3 bases, with 12 bases remaining between them. Germline V gene data show CDR1 as DFQATT and CDR2 as SNEGSKA (reference sequence). The CDR3 loop is CSPKEGTDTQYF. As DNA, the CDR3 is TGCAGTCCAAAGGAGGGAACAGATACGCAGTATTTT.

This clonotype has at least ten counts. This chain joins TRBV7-2 and TRBJ2-3; D gene uncertain. This CDR3 region has 15 residues. Trimming left V 1 base short and J 0 bases short, with 8 bases between. Germline CDR1 is SGHTA and CDR2 is FQGNSA. DNA of the CDR3: TGTGCCAGCAGCTTAGACGTATACAGCACAGATACGCAGTATTTT. Its translation: CASSLDVYSTDTQYF.

This clonotype was seen repeatedly, ten times or more. This rearrangement joins TRBV4-1 to TRBJ2-5; D not resolved. This CDR3 contains 14 residues. Germline V gives CDR1 MGHRA, CDR2 YSYEKL. V was trimmed by 1 base and J by 5 bases, leaving 11 bases between them. The CDR3 spells CASSQGSAWETQYF. As DNA, the CDR3 is TGCGCCAGCAGCCAAGGGTCGGCGTGGGAGACCCAGTACTTC.

The sample holds many counts of this clonotype. The gene calls are TRBV28 and TRBJ2-1, with TRBD2 matching over 7 bases. The CDR3 is 18 residues long. The V gene's germline CDR1 is MDHEN and CDR2 SYDVKM. Trimming at V came to 6 bases and at J to 0 bases, leaving 14 bases not matched to a gene. The CDR3 loop is CASSSFLPGRDSYNEQFF. CDR3 sequence (DNA): TGTGCCAGCAGCTCCTTTTTACCGGGGAGGGACTCCTACAATGAGCAGTTCTTC.

This clonotype was recorded at least ten times. In DNA, the CDR3 is TGTGCCAGCAGCGAGACTAGCGGGAGTTACGAGCAGTACTTC. Its protein product is CASSETSGSYEQYF. The V and J genes are TRBV7-9 and TRBJ2-7; 12 bases fit TRBD2. Germline trimming cut 5 bases from V and 4 bases from J; bases unmatched to any gene: 3. Per the germline V gene, CDR1 is SEHNR and CDR2 is FQNEAQ (reference sequence). This CDR3 contains 14 residues.

At least ten counts were recorded for this clonotype. A read error may produce the germline difference seen at one junction end. This chain uses TRBV5-6 with TRBJ2-7, with 9 bases that match TRBD1. The CDR3 covers 14 residues. The germline V gene encodes CDR1 SGHDT and CDR2 YYEEEE. Written as DNA, the CDR3 is TGTGCCAGCAGTTACCGACAGGGGGTCTACGAACAGTACTTC. It translates to CASSYRQGVYEQYF.

This clonotype has ten or more counts. V and J are TRBV7-2 and TRBJ1-6; 8 nucleotides line up with TRBD1. V shed 6 bases and J 4 bases; nucleotides not matched to a gene: 8. This CDR3 is 16 amino acids long. In germline, CDR1 is SGHTA, CDR2 FQGNSA. Here the CDR3 reads CASSHDRGTYNSPLHF. In nucleotides, the CDR3 is TGTGCCAGCAGTCATGACAGGGGCACGTATAATTCACCCCTCCACTTT.

The chain couples TRBV5-1 to TRBJ2-6; D possibly corresponds to TRBD1 (5 bases). V was pared by 4 bases and J by 0 bases, with 17 bases between. Per the germline V gene, CDR1 is SGHRS and CDR2 is YFSETQ. The CDR3 is 18 amino acids. As DNA, the CDR3 is TGCGCCAGCAGCAGGGGTGGGGCACCGAGCTCTGGGGCCAACGTCCTGACTTTC. Protein sequence: CASSRGGAPSSGANVLTF.

This clonotype was observed many times. The chain has TRBV20-1 and TRBJ2-2, with D possibly matching TRBD1 (6 bases). Germline-derived CDR1 and CDR2 are DFQATT and SNEGSKA (reference sequence). The CDR3 covers 14 residues. Trimming removed 3 bases at V and 3 bases at J, with 11 bases between. The CDR3 DNA reads as TGCAGTGCTAGGACGGACAGCTACACCGGGGAGCTGTTTTTT. Its protein product is CSARTDSYTGELFF.

This clonotype showed up many times. The chain carries TRBV7-9 and TRBJ2-1, with D tentatively TRBD2 (5 bases). Trimming cost V 2 bases and J 7 bases, with 9 bases left between them. Germline V gene lookup returns CDR1 SEHNR and CDR2 FQNEAQ (reference sequence). The CDR3 spans 13 residues. In DNA form, the CDR3 reads TGTGCCAGCAGCTTACGTACGGGAAATGAGCAGTTCTTC. This encodes CASSLRTGNEQFF.

This clonotype was observed at least ten times. The V gene is TRBV29-1, the J gene TRBJ2-2, with D tentatively TRBD1 (5 bases). V lost 6 bases to trimming and J lost 0 bases, with 8 bases between them. The CDR3 has 13 residues. CDR1 SQVTM and CDR2 ANQGSEA come from the germline V gene. CDR3 bases: TGCAGCGTGAGGACAACGAACACCGGGGAGCTGTTTTTT. It codes for CSVRTTNTGELFF.

The chain uses TRBV5-6 and TRBJ1-5, with a weak D call TRBD1 (5 bases). From germline, CDR1 is SGHDT and CDR2 YYEEEE. This CDR3 is built from 13 residues. Trimming pared 7 bases from V and 2 bases from J, leaving 10 bases between. The CDR3 coding sequence is TGTGCCAGCGGCCCGGGGCGCAATCAGCCCCAGCATTTT. Residues: CASGPGRNQPQHF.

This clonotype was seen at least ten times. V gene TRBV20-1 combines with J gene TRBJ2-1, with TRBD2 matching 9 bases. The trim removed 4 bases at V and 4 bases at J, leaving 11 bases unmatched. CDR1 and CDR2 (germline): DFQATT, SNEGSKA (reference sequence). The CDR3 is 16 amino acids. The CDR3 DNA is TGCAGTGCTAAGGGCGGGCTAGCGGGGAGATACAATGAGCAGTTCTTC. The encoded protein is CSAKGGLAGRYNEQFF.

This clonotype appeared a few times. The chain is built from TRBV20-1 and TRBJ1-5; D remains ambiguous. In germline, CDR1 is DFQATT, CDR2 SNEGSKA (reference sequence). V was clipped by 3 bases and J by 6 bases, with 15 bases between them. The length of the CDR3 is 14 residues. The CDR3 here is CSARARGGGQPQHF. CDR3 sequence (DNA): TGCAGTGCTAGGGCCCGGGGAGGAGGTCAGCCCCAGCATTTT.

This clonotype was seen at least ten times. The chain combines TRBV2 with TRBJ2-7, with TRBD1 matching over 8 bases. CDR3 size: 11 residues. Trimming at V came to 5 bases and at J to 12 bases, leaving 6 bases not matched to a gene. Germline CDR1 SNHLY, CDR2 FYNNEI. This CDR3 reads CASSQGQGPYF. The CDR3 coding sequence is TGTGCCAGCAGTCAAGGACAGGGCCCGTACTTC.

This clonotype was observed many times. This chain uses TRBV9 with TRBJ1-2, with D perhaps TRBD1 (5 bases). The CDR3 runs 15 residues. Germline V gene data show CDR1 as SGDLS and CDR2 as YYNGEE. V was cut by 3 bases and J by 4 bases, with 16 bases left in between. The CDR3 region has the DNA TGTGCCAGCAGCGCCGGGACCCCATTGGTCTATGGCTACACCTTC. Encoded protein: CASSAGTPLVYGYTF.

The chain uses TRBV7-2 and TRBJ2-7; 10 bases map to TRBD1. The V segment lost 4 bases and the J segment 6 bases; nucleotides outside the gene matches: 9. The CDR3 is 15 residues long. CDR1 is SGHTA, CDR2 FQGNSA, per germline. Here the CDR3 DNA reads TGTGCCAGCAGCTCTTCCTGGGGACAGGGGTTCGAGCAGTACTTC. Encoded protein: CASSSSWGQGFEQYF.

This clonotype was found many times. This rearrangement joins TRBV4-1 to TRBJ2-3; 9 nucleotides agree with TRBD1. Germline loops: CDR1 MGHRA, CDR2 YSYEKL. The junction had 6 bases not matched to a gene; V was cut back by 1 base and J by 4 bases. There are 16 residues in the CDR3. CDR3 protein: CASSQVYRGLSDTQYF. The DNA of the CDR3 is TGCGCCAGCAGCCAAGTATACAGGGGGCTCTCAGATACGCAGTATTTT.

This clonotype was counted ten times or more. The V call is TRBV4-2, the J call TRBJ2-3; 10 positions agree with TRBD2. V was pared by 0 bases and J by 4 bases, with 7 bases of the junction left unmatched. The CDR3 runs to 17 residues. Looked up from germline, CDR1 is LGHNA and CDR2 is YNFKEQ. CDR3 in DNA: TGTGCCAGCAGCCAAGATGGGAGCGGGAGGGTCGCAGATACGCAGTATTTT. Its protein is CASSQDGSGRVADTQYF.

This clonotype was observed many times. The chain links TRBV20-1 to TRBJ2-7; TRBD2 is a possible D gene (6 bases). The V end lost 0 bases, the J end lost 1 base, and 13 bases lay between the germline ends. The CDR3 has 15 amino acids. The germline V gene has CDR1 DFQATT and CDR2 SNEGSKA (reference sequence). In nucleotides, the CDR3 is TGCAGTGCTAGAGATAGGAGGAGGGGTTCCTACGAGCAGTACTTC. Its translation: CSARDRRRGSYEQYF.

This clonotype was detected ten times or more. J is TRBJ2-3 and V is TRBV25-1, with TRBD2 identical over 7 bases. CDR1 is MGHDK, CDR2 SYGVNS, per germline. The CDR3 has 17 residues. J lost 0 bases, V lost 6 bases, and 12 bases had no gene match. The CDR3 DNA follows: TGTGCCAGCAGGGGTTGGGGAGGGCCGCCTAGCACAGATACGCAGTATTTT. Amino acids: CASRGWGGPPSTDTQYF.

V usage is TRBV7-2 and J usage is TRBJ1-6; D is undetermined. The length of the CDR3 is 16 residues. Germline V gene sequence: CDR1 SGHTA, CDR2 FQGNSA. The V gene lost 0 bases and the J gene lost 5 bases, with 11 bases spanning the gap. In nucleotides, the CDR3 is TGTGCCAGCAGCTTAGCGATCGGGTTGGATAATTCACCCCTCCACTTT. Its protein product is CASSLAIGLDNSPLHF.

This clonotype was seen repeatedly, ten times or more. The rearrangement links TRBV12-3 or TRBV12-4 to TRBJ2-7; no clear D. CDR3 length: 12 amino acids. Deletions cut 6 bases from V and 4 bases from J, with 10 bases between. Here the CDR3 DNA reads TGTGCCAGCAGGGAGAGAGGATACGAGCAGTACTTC. Protein: CASRERGYEQYF.

This clonotype was counted ten times or more. The V call is TRBV18, the J call TRBJ2-1, with 7 bases lining up with TRBD2. CDR3 length: 15 residues. J was trimmed by 2 bases and V by 3 bases; bases with no gene match: 4. Germline CDR1 and CDR2: KGHSH and LQKENI. CDR3: CASSPGRGTYNEQFF. CDR3 in DNA: TGTGCCAGCTCACCGGGGAGGGGAACCTACAATGAGCAGTTCTTC.

At least ten counts were recorded for this clonotype. The genes are TRBV20-1 and TRBJ2-1, with D hard to call. With 3 bases removed from V and 8 bases from J, the gap between germline ends came to 8 bases. This CDR3 is 11 amino acids long. The V gene's germline CDR1 is DFQATT and CDR2 SNEGSKA (reference sequence). CDR3 residues: CSASRSYEQFF. The CDR3 DNA sequence: TGCAGTGCTAGTCGCAGCTATGAGCAGTTCTTC.

This clonotype was seen ten or more times. The CDR3 nucleotides read TGCAGTGCTAGAAATCTGGGCCAAGAGACCCAGTACTTC. Translation: CSARNLGQETQYF. This sequence joins TRBV20-1 and TRBJ2-5; D is ambiguous. The ends were cut back, 2 bases at V and 1 base at J, with 8 bases in the middle. Germline V lookup: CDR1 DFQATT, CDR2 SNEGSKA (reference sequence). This CDR3 is 13 amino acids long.

This clonotype appeared many times. The rearrangement joins TRBV5-1 to TRBJ2-3; either TRBD1 or TRBD2 may fit D (5 bases each). CDR1 and CDR2 (germline): SGHRS, YFSETQ. Trimming removed 5 bases from V and 5 bases from J, with 18 bases in between. The CDR3 spans 15 residues. The CDR3 region has the DNA TGCGCCAGCAGAATCGGGGTCCGTGACAGAGATACGCAGTATTTT. Residues: CASRIGVRDRDTQYF. Complete variable domain (other parts from reference TRBV5-1 and TRBJ2-3): KAGVTQTPRYLIKTRGQQVTLSCSPISGHRSVSWYQQTPGQGLQFLFEYFSETQRNKGNFPGRFSGRQFSNSRSEMNVSTLELGDSALYLCASRIGVRDRDTQYFGPGTRLTVL.

This clonotype was found many times. The rearrangement uses TRBV5-1 and TRBJ2-2; 7 nucleotides match TRBD1. V trimming: 5 bases; J trimming: 4 bases; junction bases outside the gene matches: 5. This CDR3 has 14 amino acids. Germline V lookup: CDR1 SGHRS, CDR2 YFSETQ. CDR3 region: CASRDRAATGELFF. CDR3 DNA: TGCGCCAGCAGAGACAGGGCCGCCACCGGGGAGCTGTTTTTT.

This clonotype was seen at least ten times. This sequence joins TRBV6-1 and TRBJ1-3, with unresolved D. V lost 4 bases and J 0 bases, leaving 7 bases between the germline ends. Germline loops: CDR1 MNHNS, CDR2 SASEGT. CDR3 length equals 14 residues. As DNA, the CDR3 is TGTGCCAGCAGTGGACCGAGCTCTGGAAACACCATATATTTT. Translation gives CASSGPSSGNTIYF.

CDR3: CAISAAGTEAREQYF. For the CDR3, the DNA is TGTGCCATCAGTGCGGCCGGGACAGAGGCTCGCGAGCAGTACTTC. V usage is TRBV10-3 and J usage is TRBJ2-7, with 7 positions matching TRBD1. V lost 4 bases and J lost 6; bases outside the gene matches: 12. The CDR3 extends over 15 amino acids. Germline CDR1 ENHRY, CDR2 SYGVKD.

This clonotype has a count of ten or more. The chain links TRBV5-1 to TRBJ1-4; a possible D gene is TRBD1 (5 bases). Trimming shortened V by 0 bases and J by 5 bases, and 8 bases separated the two germline ends. The CDR3 sequence is 14 residues long. The germline CDR1 and CDR2 sequences are SGHRS and YFSETQ. CDR3 in DNA: TGCGCCAGCAGCTTGGGGGCAGGGAATGAAAAACTGTTTTTT. It encodes CASSLGAGNEKLFF.

This clonotype has ten or more counts. A junction boundary mismatches the germline segment, possibly from a read error. The chain combines TRBV7-7 with TRBJ1-4; the D gene is possibly TRBD1 (6 bases). Germline loops: CDR1 SSHAT, CDR2 FNYEAQ (reference sequence). CDR3 length: 17 amino acids. The DNA of the CDR3 is TGTGCTAGCAGCTTAAGCCCCCCGGGGGCTACTAATGAAAAACTGTTTTTT. It translates to CASSLSPPGATNEKLFF.